The subject of this entry is one TCR beta chain. Antigen: not known. The method was immunoSEQ multiplex PCR; TCRdb's version includes in-frame clones alone and lacks a portion of them. The sample includes about 94,000 clones, more than 85% of them seen just once. This sample was taken from a study of graft-versus-host responses after intestinal transplantation. Study-wide context: Multivisceral, liver-intestinal, or isolated intestinal transplants were received by the recipients. The study gave all recipients anti-thymocyte globulin induction, then tacrolimus and steroids for roughly 3 years.

Study conclusions and caveats: Recipient-marrow GvH clones were detected, some having first appeared in ileum or blood.

The CDR3 runs 14 residues. The germline gives CDR1 SEHNR, CDR2 FQNEAQ (reference sequence). Between the trimmed V and J ends, which lost 1 base and 2 bases, there was a span of 5 bases. This sample comprised unstimulated CD8+ T cells sorted from spleen or lymph node cells, obtained before intestinal transplant. This sequence originates from a human donor who received an intestinal transplant. The rearrangement joins TRBV7-9 to TRBJ2-2; D is undetermined. This CDR3 reads CASSLDPNTGELFF. In nucleotides, the CDR3 is TGTGCCAGCAGCTTAGATCCAAACACCGGGGAGCTGTTTTTT.